The source of this TCR beta chain is a study of T-cell memory formation after mild COVID-19 listed by TCRdb under 2021. A note on the overall study: Most TCR sequence clusters were specific to one of the two donors. Two young, previously healthy adult volunteers made up the cohort, one male and one female. In a couple of donors, T-cell clones that expanded and contracted after mild COVID-19 were followed by sequencing TCRalpha and TCRbeta repertoires longitudinally.

Sequences SGHRS (CDR1) and YFSETQ (CDR2) are obtained from the germline V gene. The CDR3 numbers 14 residues from cysteine through phenylalanine. Of all the DNA, just the CDR3 is kept, 42 bases in frame from base 1. V drops 7 bases and J drops 2 bases, leaving 15 bases in between. Study-level results and caveats: Contracting CD4+ clones were located mainly in the CM and EM memory subsets, whereas CD8+ clones were found to be enriched in EMRA. SARS-CoV-2 specificity of the second-wave clones peaking on day 37 was not confirmed. Some responding clones were detected in pre-infection memory, which suggested that pre-existing cross-reactive memory T cells had joined the SARS-CoV-2 response. Clones that contracted from day 15 to 85 showed balanced CD4/CD8 phenotypes, whereas a second wave of clones that expanded from day 15 to 37 leaned towards CD4+. Only two mild cases were covered by the study, and larger cohorts that include severe cases with pre-infection samples were considered necessary.

Ficoll-Paque density gradient centrifugation was used to isolate PBMCs. This clonotype was recorded at least ten times. Its antigen specificity is not known. No clone much larger than this one lies a single base away; base qualities are absent. The reads were generated on an Illumina NovaSeq 6000. TCRalpha and TCRbeta cDNA libraries were built by 5'RACE with constant-segment primers, adding sample barcodes and unique molecular identifiers. RNA was extracted from every sample with Trizol reagent. Amplification of the libraries took two PCR steps, and the second step added a second sample barcode plus Illumina TruSeq adapters. Sequencing of libraries was performed on an Illumina NovaSeq with 2 x 150 bp paired-end reads. As for the original processing: Reads were demultiplexed and collapsed into UMI-guided consensus sequences with migec v1.2.7. Using mixcr v2.1.11, UMI consensuses were aligned to TRA and TRB V and J templates and then assembled into clonotypes. Expanded or contracted clonotypes were those called significant by both edgeR and NoisET, with noise models trained on biological replicates. For edgeR calls, the thresholds were a false discovery rate-adjusted p below 0.01 and a log2 fold-change of 1. As an exploratory analysis of dynamics, max-normalized trajectories of the 1000 most abundant clonotypes were examined by PCA with hierarchical clustering. Separately sequenced CD4+ and CD8+ repertoires were used to assign a CD4 or CD8 phenotype to each responding clone. TCRdb took the public reads, trimmed them with fastp at Q25, ran MiXCR for clone calling and kept in-frame beta chains. Duplicate CDR3 protein sequences are folded into a single record with the most common DNA and genes. The V and J calls were not made by the authors but by TCRdb's processing. Within this sample are some 150,000 distinct CDR3 sequences, with about 19% of them counted one time only. In total, the top ten clones hold around 2.5% of the sample.

This sequence uses TRBV5-1 and TRBJ2-5; the best D guess is TRBD1, with 6 bases matching. Sequencing was performed on PBMCs or a T cell subset sorted from them (not recorded which). The sequence was obtained from an adult woman who had mild COVID-19 (a few samples of this study predate the infection). The sample titles of this study are shuffled in the database, so cell type and time point are left out; the donor was told from shared clones. In nucleotides, the sequence is TGCGCCAGCTCACAGGGTTACTATCAAGAGACCCAGTACTTC. Translated, this is CASSQGYYQETQYF. This CDR3, with the reference TRBV5-1 and TRBJ2-5 proteins standing in past its ends, gives the full variable domain KAGVTQTPRYLIKTRGQQVTLSCSPISGHRSVSWYQQTPGQGLQFLFEYFSETQRNKGNFPGRFSGRQFSNSRSEMNVSTLELGDSALYLCASSQGYYQETQYFGPGTRLLVL.